Reported below is one T cell receptor (beta chain). As to time point: patch test 1, 2 weeks after DPC sensitization. Treatment defined: therapeutic diphenylcyclopropenone sensitization with weekly scalp DPC. The sample is drawn from a study of human T cells and chemical hapten exposure. This CDR3 has 13 amino acids. Germline values: CDR1 GTSNPN, CDR2 SVGIG (reference sequence). Trimming removed 0 bases at V and 9 bases at J, with 12 bases between. Source study methods: A typical sample had 95,000 to 100,000 TCRs, with about 23,224 to 700,000 overall. TCRdb re-called the RACE reads with MiXCR, one entry per CDR3 protein. TCRdb, not the authors, supplied the V and J calls. The profile shows 90,000 or so distinct CDR3 sequences, 8% to 11% of them singletons.

Sequenced here: whole blood, sampled in connection with sensitization to the hapten diphenylcyclopropenone (DPC). The clonotype comes from a man aged 40-49 years with alopecia areata. Some clones in this sample may be carry-over from other donors' samples. This rearrangement joins TRBV30 to TRBJ2-1; D is ambiguous. CDR3 coding DNA: TGTGCCTGGAGTGTCTCAAGGGTGGCTGAGCAGTTCTTC. Translating it yields CAWSVSRVAEQFF.